This T cell receptor beta chain derives from a study of T cells in Graves' hyperthyroidism and ophthalmopathy. This clonotype was counted at least ten times. This CDR3 is built from 17 residues. Per the germline V gene, CDR1 is SGHRS and CDR2 is YFSETQ. The J segment lost 8 bases and the V segment lost 0 bases, leaving 9 bases of the junction unmatched. It was RNA transcripts that yielded the amplified TCR beta CDR3 regions. HTBI primers were the set used in a first-round RT-PCR of the TCR CDR3. MiXCR, applied by TCRdb to the multiplex PCR reads, yields one record per CDR3 protein. The table has some 580,000 distinct CDR3 sequences, about a sixth seen once.

What was sequenced was blood. The sequence was collected from a woman aged 40 to 50 with Graves' ophthalmopathy. The chain couples TRBV5-1 to TRBJ2-3; 13 positions match TRBD2. This CDR3 is CASSLVLAGGLHGTQYF. The CDR3 DNA is TGCGCCAGCAGCTTGGTACTAGCGGGGGGGCTACATGGTACGCAGTATTTT.